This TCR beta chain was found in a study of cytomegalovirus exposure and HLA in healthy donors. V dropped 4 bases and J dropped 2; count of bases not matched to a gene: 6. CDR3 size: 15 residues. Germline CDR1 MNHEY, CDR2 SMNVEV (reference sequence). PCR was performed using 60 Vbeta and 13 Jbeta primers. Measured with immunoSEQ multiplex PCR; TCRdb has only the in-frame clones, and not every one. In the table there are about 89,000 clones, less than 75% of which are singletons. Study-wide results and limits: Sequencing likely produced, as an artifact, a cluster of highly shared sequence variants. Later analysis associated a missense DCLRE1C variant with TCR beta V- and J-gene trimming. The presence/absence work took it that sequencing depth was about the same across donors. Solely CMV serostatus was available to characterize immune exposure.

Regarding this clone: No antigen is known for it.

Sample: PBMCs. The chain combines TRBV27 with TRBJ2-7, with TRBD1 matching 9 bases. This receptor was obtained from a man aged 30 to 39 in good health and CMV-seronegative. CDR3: CASSYSRDRAYEQYF. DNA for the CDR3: TGTGCCAGCAGTTACTCCAGGGACAGGGCCTACGAGCAGTACTTC.